Here is one T cell receptor (beta chain) with its context. What it binds is not known. This sample was taken from a study of PD-1 blockade in classical Hodgkin lymphoma. Study observations and caveats: Whoever responded completely had baseline diversity much like that seen in newly diagnosed patients.

Time point of the sample: cycle 4 day 1 (C4D1), after five to seven weeks of nivolumab. Patients all relapsed after autologous stem cell transplantation, and there was variation in brentuximab vedotin exposure. Patients had relapsed/refractory classical Hodgkin lymphoma with complete response, partial response or progressive disease as best response. The table came from immunoSEQ multiplex PCR; TCRdb's copy has only in-frame clones and leaves some out. Found here are approximately 38,000 clones, 70% to 80% of them singletons; the top ten hold 9.8%. Germline values: CDR1 GTSNPN, CDR2 SVGIG (reference sequence). With 7 bases clipped from V and 3 bases from J, the junction kept 7 bases outside the gene matches. The CDR3 runs to 13 residues.

Sequences were derived from peripheral blood mononuclear cells (PBMCs), sampled before the fourth cycle of nivolumab. The receptor's source is a human donor with classical Hodgkin lymphoma. The gene calls are TRBV30 and TRBJ2-7; 9 nucleotides match TRBD2. The CDR3 protein is CASIAGENYEQYF. The CDR3 DNA reads as TGTGCCTCGATAGCGGGGGAAAACTACGAGCAGTACTTC.